What follows is one T cell receptor beta chain and its context. What it recognizes is unknown. Germline values: CDR1 SEHNR, CDR2 FQNEAQ (reference sequence). Trimming shortened V by 5 bases and J by 5 bases, and 9 bases separated the two germline ends. This CDR3 is 12 amino acids long. PCR amplification relied on 60 Vbeta primers (plus 13 Jbeta primers). TCRdb keeps only in-frame clones here, not all; method: immunoSEQ multiplex PCR. This sample contains 120,000 to 150,000 clones. This sample is part of a study of cytomegalovirus exposure and HLA in healthy donors. Turning to the study itself: Early released data comprised around 79 million unique TCRs from HLA-typed donors.

Study-level findings and limits: When analyzed later, the rates of TCR association showed variation by HLA locus, with DRB1 the most and HLA-C the fewest. Per published reports, the classifier diagnosed cytomegalovirus status with high specificity and sensitivity.

Source material: PBMCs. The rearrangement joins TRBV7-9 to TRBJ2-5; a weak D match, TRBD2 (6 bases). The clonotype comes from a man between 35 and 55 years old in good health and CMV-seronegative. The CDR3 here is CASSNGGETQYF. As DNA, the CDR3 is TGTGCCAGCAGCAATGGAGGGGAGACCCAGTACTTC.